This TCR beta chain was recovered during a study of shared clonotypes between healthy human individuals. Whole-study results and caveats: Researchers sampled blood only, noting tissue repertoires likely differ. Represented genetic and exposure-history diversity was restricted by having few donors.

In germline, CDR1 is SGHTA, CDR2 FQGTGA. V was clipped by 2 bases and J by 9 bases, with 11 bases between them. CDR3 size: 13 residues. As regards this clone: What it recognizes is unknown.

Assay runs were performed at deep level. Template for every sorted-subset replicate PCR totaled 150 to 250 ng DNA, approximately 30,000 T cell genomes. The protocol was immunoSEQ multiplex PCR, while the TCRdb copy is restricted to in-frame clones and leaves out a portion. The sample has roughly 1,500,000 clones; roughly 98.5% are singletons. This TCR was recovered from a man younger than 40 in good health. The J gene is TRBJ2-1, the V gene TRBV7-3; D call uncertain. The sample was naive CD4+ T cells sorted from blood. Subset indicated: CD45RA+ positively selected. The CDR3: CASSLLKMGEQFF. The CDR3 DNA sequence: TGTGCCAGCAGCTTACTTAAAATGGGTGAGCAGTTCTTC.